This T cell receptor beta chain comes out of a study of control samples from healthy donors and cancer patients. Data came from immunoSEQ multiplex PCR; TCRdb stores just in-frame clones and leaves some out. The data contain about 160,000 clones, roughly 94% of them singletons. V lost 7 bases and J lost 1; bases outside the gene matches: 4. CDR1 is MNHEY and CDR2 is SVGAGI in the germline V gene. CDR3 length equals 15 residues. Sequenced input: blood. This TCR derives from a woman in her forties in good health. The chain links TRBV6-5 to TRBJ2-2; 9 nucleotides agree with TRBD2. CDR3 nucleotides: TGTGCCAGCATTGCGGGAGGGATGAACACCGGGGAGCTGTTTTTT. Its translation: CASIAGGMNTGELFF.